These 5 T cell receptor beta chains originate from one sample sequenced in a study of blood T cell repertoires in COVID-19 (TCRdb year 2020). Receptors were amplified or captured by the immunoSEQ multiplex PCR assay. In TCRdb, the immuneACCESS table is reduced to in-frame sequences with V and J assigned. These tables do not hold every clone; where another copy was compared, an unresolved V gene accounts for under half, and the others remain unexplained. The sample table holds more than 55,000 clones, of which over 60% were seen once. Approximately 6.4% of the sample rests with the top ten. Sequencing input: peripheral blood. These receptors were collected from a woman aged 45-65 years with active or convalescent COVID-19.

The chain is built from TRBV30 and TRBJ1-5; D might be TRBD1 (6 bases). V lost 1 base to trimming and J lost 6 bases, with 10 bases between them. CDR1 GTSNPN and CDR2 SVGIG come from the germline V gene (reference sequence). The CDR3 totals 13 residues. The CDR3 here is CAWSGQAGQPQHF. Written as DNA, the CDR3 is TGTGCCTGGAGTGGACAGGCAGGTCAGCCCCAGCATTTT.

The chain couples TRBV30 to TRBJ2-7; 7 nucleotides agree with TRBD1. The CDR3 loop spans 13 amino acids. CDR1 and CDR2 (germline): GTSNPN, SVGIG (reference sequence). The ends lost 5 bases at V and 6 bases at J; junction bases unmatched: 10. The CDR3 is CAWRLQGYREQYF. Written as DNA, the CDR3 is TGTGCCTGGCGCTTACAGGGGTATCGCGAGCAGTACTTC.

J is TRBJ1-1 and V is TRBV6-5, with D perhaps TRBD1 (5 bases). With 11 bases removed from V and 4 bases from J, the gap between germline ends came to 14 bases. The CDR3 has 12 residues. The germline V gene encodes CDR1 MNHEY and CDR2 SVGAGI. This CDR3 is CAASGEGTEAFF. The CDR3 region has the DNA TGTGCCGCCTCGGGGGAAGGCACTGAAGCTTTCTTT.

The chain couples TRBV5-6 to TRBJ1-1; D is perhaps TRBD1 (6 bases). Deletions cut 4 bases from V and 4 bases from J, with 23 bases between. Germline CDR1 reads SGHDT; CDR2 reads YYEEEE. The CDR3 is made up of 17 amino acids. CDR3 sequence: CASSRELTGGASTEAFF. CDR3 nucleotide sequence: TGTGCCAGCAGCCGCGAACTTACGGGGGGCGCGAGCACTGAAGCTTTCTTT.

The rearrangement links TRBV7-2 to TRBJ1-5, with D perhaps matching TRBD1 (6 bases). Between the trimmed V and J ends, which lost 2 bases and 7 bases, there was a span of 15 bases. The CDR3 extends over 15 amino acids. The germline gives CDR1 SGHTA, CDR2 FQGNSA. The CDR3 bases are TGTGCCAGCAGCTTATCCTCGGGGGGCGGGCAGCCCCAGCATTTT. Encoded protein: CASSLSSGGGQPQHF.